What follows describes a single TCR beta chain. Its antigen remains unidentified. The template used for profiling TCR beta VDJ and CDR3 was genomic DNA. Each CDR3 protein is one row after TCRdb ran MiXCR on the reads. Of 210,000 or so distinct CDR3 sequences in the sample, around 50% were seen once. Sequencing involved patients with CD8+CD57+ cell expansion previously shown by flow cytometry. Untreated patients provided the blood samples, with no therapy given before sampling. This sample stems from a study of CD8+CD57+ T cells in acquired aplastic anemia. Study background: Sorting CD4+ and CD8+ cells gave DNA averaging about 3.1 ug.

Study findings and constraints: Patients shared some 30 CD8+ CDR3 sequences with controls. With respect to CD8+ Simpson's diversity, patients and controls did not differ significantly.

Germline values: CDR1 SEHNR, CDR2 FQNEAQ (reference sequence). This CDR3 region has 14 residues. The junction had 5 bases not matched to a gene; V was cut back by 10 bases and J by 4 bases. The TCR sequence derives from a human donor with aplastic anemia. This chain joins TRBV7-9 and TRBJ1-6; 9 bases are a match to TRBD1. Sequencing was done on a sample of sorted CD4+, CD8+, or CD8+CD57+ T cells (not recorded which) from PBMCs. The CDR3 coding sequence is TGTGCCACCTCCGGGACAGGGTATAATTCACCCCTCCACTTT. This gives the protein CATSGTGYNSPLHF.